The rows below give T cell receptor beta chains drawn from one sample of a study of T cells in Graves' hyperthyroidism and ophthalmopathy. Each CDR3 protein gets one entry after TCRdb re-called the multiplex PCR reads with MiXCR. The table lists about 420,000 distinct CDR3 sequences, less than 20% of them singletons. Sequencing input: blood. These receptors all come from a young woman with Graves' hyperthyroidism. Both conserved end residues are part of each CDR3. The order of the fields is clone size, J gene, V gene, D gene, CDR3 DNA, CDR3 protein. D genes are given only for firm matches. Size tells how often a clone was seen (once, few, many) or the class of an expanded clone, and some rows leave it out.

many TRBJ2-5 TRBV14 . TGTGCCAGCAGCCAAGAAGCGAGACAAGAGACCCAGTACTTC CASSQEARQETQYF
many TRBJ2-7 TRBV6-1 TRBD2 TGTGCCAGCAGTGAGGGGAGACTAGCGGGGGCTTCCTACGAGCAGTACTTC CASSEGRLAGASYEQYF
. TRBJ2-7 TRBV10-3 TRBD1 TGTGCCATCAGCTGGGACAGGGGATCCGAGCAGTACTTC CAISWDRGSEQYF
few TRBJ2-4 TRBV7-8 . TGTGCCAGCAGCTTAGGGTACCTAGCCAAAAACATTCAGTACTTC CASSLGYLAKNIQYF
. TRBJ1-2 TRBV19 . TGTGCCACGCTGGGCGGCCTTCTAAACTATGGCTACACCTTC CATLGGLLNYGYTF
many TRBJ2-1 TRBV5-4 . TGTGCCAGCAGCTTGGACAGCCTTTATGAGCAGTTCTTC CASSLDSLYEQFF
many TRBJ2-2 TRBV3-1 TRBD2 TGTGCCAGCAGCCAAGCCCGAAGGCTAGCGGGAGACACCGGGGAGCTGTTTTTT CASSQARRLAGDTGELFF
. TRBJ1-3 TRBV18 . TGTGCCAGCTCACCACAAGAAGTCTCTGGAAACACCATATATTTT CASSPQEVSGNTIYF
. TRBJ1-6 TRBV5-6 . TGTGCCAGCAGCCCAGCAAGCGGCAATTCACCCCTCCACTTT CASSPASGNSPLHF
many TRBJ1-2 TRBV12-3/TRBV12-4 . TGTGCCAGCAGTTTAGCGCGCTATGGCTACACCTTC CASSLARYGYTF
. TRBJ2-3 TRBV7-2 . TGTGCCAGCACGCCCCGGAGAGATACGCAGTATTTT CASTPRRDTQYF
. TRBJ2-7 TRBV2 . TGTGCCAGCAGTGAACAGGGGCCGACTTCCTACGAGCAGTACTTC CASSEQGPTSYEQYF
. TRBJ1-1 TRBV9 . TGTGCCAGCAGCGTAGGGGCAGTGAACACTGAAGCTTTCTTT CASSVGAVNTEAFF
many TRBJ2-2 TRBV12-3/TRBV12-4 TRBD2 TGTGCCAGCAGTCCTTCCCTACTAGCGGTGGGCGGGGAGCTGTTTTTT CASSPSLLAVGGELFF
. TRBJ2-1 TRBV2 . TGTGCCAGCAGTGAAGGGTCCATGGGGGCCCCCGCCGATGAGCAGTTCTTC CASSEGSMGAPADEQFF
few TRBJ2-5 TRBV9 . TGTGCCAGCAATGGCGGGGGCCCCCAAGAGACCCAGTACTTC CASNGGGPQETQYF
few TRBJ2-1 TRBV29-1 . TGCAGCGCGACACAGGGCCTATCCTACAATGAGCAGTTCTTC CSATQGLSYNEQFF
many TRBJ1-2 TRBV12-3/TRBV12-4 . TGTGCCAGCAGTTTAGCGGTCGGGCTGAACTATGGCTACACCTTC CASSLAVGLNYGYTF
many TRBJ1-1 TRBV7-9 TRBD1 TGTGCCAGCAGCTCATGGACAGGAGTGAACACTGAAGCTTTCTTT CASSSWTGVNTEAFF
many TRBJ1-1 TRBV2 . TGTGCCAGCAGTGATTGGGTATGGGGGGTAAACACTGAAGCTTTCTTT CASSDWVWGVNTEAFF
many TRBJ1-6 TRBV3-1 . TGTGCCAGCAGCCAAGAGGGGTTAGGTTCACCCCTCCACTTT CASSQEGLGSPLHF
many TRBJ1-1 TRBV20-1 . TGCAGTGCTTTTAGCGTCGGAGGCACTGAAGCTTTCTTT CSAFSVGGTEAFF